Following are 11 T cell receptor beta chains from one sample sequenced in a study of blood T cells in healthy people across ages. The authors ran a second PCR of about 6 to 11 cycles using a sample-barcoded 5' primer and a J-beta primer mix. TCRdb re-derived calls from the 5' RACE reads in MiXCR, one entry per CDR3 protein. The table has about 590,000 distinct CDR3 sequences, about 28% seen once. What was sequenced was blood. The source is a woman older than 75 in good health.

This clonotype was seen ten or more times. A read error may be the cause here, since a much bigger clone is one base away. The chain has TRBV5-1 and TRBJ2-5, with D possibly TRBD2 on 6 matching bases. Germline CDR1 is SGHRS and CDR2 is YFSETQ. This CDR3 is built from 15 residues. Trimming took 2 bases from V and 11 from J, leaving 22 bases between them. The DNA for the CDR3 is TGCGCCAGCAGCTTCTCAACGGGGGTGGCCAATGAGCAGTACTTC. Its protein is CASSFSTGVANEQYF.

This clonotype has a count of ten or more. This chain connects TRBV7-2 to TRBJ2-5; the D gene is possibly TRBD2 (6 bases). The CDR3 runs 15 residues. CDR1 is SGHTA, CDR2 FQGNSA, per germline. Trimming removed 6 bases from V and 5 bases from J, with 19 bases in between. The CDR3 nucleotides read TGTGCCAGCAGTCCTAGTCTACTAGCCGTGGAGACCCAGTACTTC. Its translation is CASSPSLLAVETQYF.

This clonotype was detected a few times. The V gene is TRBV5-5, the J gene TRBJ1-1; TRBD1 aligns across 7 bases. Losses at the gene ends were 4 bases for V and 8 bases for J; bases not matched to a gene: 8. This CDR3 spans 13 amino acids. Germline V gene sequence: CDR1 SGHKS, CDR2 YYEKEE (reference sequence). In DNA, the CDR3 is TGTGCCAGCAGCCGACAGGGTAGGGCCGAAGCTTTCTTT. Its protein product is CASSRQGRAEAFF.

This clonotype has at least ten counts. V gene TRBV11-2 combines with J gene TRBJ2-1, with D tentatively TRBD1 (6 bases). Germline CDR1 and CDR2: SGHAT and FQNNGV. Deletions cut 5 bases from V and 6 bases from J, with 11 bases between. The CDR3 totals 13 residues. The CDR3: CASSSKQGNEQFF. CDR3 in DNA: TGTGCCAGCAGCAGCAAACAGGGCAATGAGCAGTTCTTC.

The CDR3 loop is CASSFQQGNQETQYF. In DNA, the CDR3 is TGTGCCAGCAGTTTCCAGCAAGGGAACCAAGAGACCCAGTACTTC. The chain recombines TRBV28 with TRBJ2-7, with D unresolved. The DNA end favors TRBJ2-5, so the J call may be wrong. Per the germline V gene, CDR1 is MDHEN and CDR2 is SYDVKM. This CDR3 contains 15 residues.

In its sample, this clonotype was seen many times. This sequence joins TRBV6-5 and TRBJ1-2; D might be TRBD1 (5 bases). The CDR3 has 11 amino acids. V lost 10 bases to trimming and J lost 9 bases, with 15 bases between them. CDR1 is MNHEY, CDR2 SVGAGI, per germline. CDR3 sequence: CATKQGQRYTF. The CDR3 DNA reads TGTGCCACGAAGCAGGGTCAGCGCTACACCTTC.

A few counts support this clonotype. V gene TRBV6-6 combines with J gene TRBJ1-2; 12 bases fit TRBD1. In germline, CDR1 is MNHNY, CDR2 SVGAGI (reference sequence). This CDR3 has 15 amino acids. V was pared by 4 bases and J by 7 bases, with 7 bases of the junction left unmatched. The CDR3 coding sequence is TGTGCCAGCAGTTCCGGGACAGGGGGCAATAGTGGCTACACCTTC. This translates into CASSSGTGGNSGYTF.

This clonotype has at least ten counts. The V gene is TRBV7-9, the J gene TRBJ2-1, with a weak D call TRBD1 (7 bases). Between the trimmed V and J ends, which lost 6 bases and 4 bases, there was a span of 16 bases. CDR1 is SEHNR, CDR2 FQNEAQ, per germline (reference sequence). The CDR3 extends over 15 amino acids. CDR3 region: CASSPQGGLYNEQFF. CDR3 coding DNA: TGTGCCAGCAGTCCCCAGGGGGGATTATACAATGAGCAGTTCTTC.

This clonotype was counted between two and nine times. The chain recombines TRBV30 with TRBJ1-1; D is unresolved. The CDR3 runs to 14 residues. V was pared by 2 bases and J by 4 bases, with 14 bases between. The germline V gene encodes CDR1 GTSNPN and CDR2 SVGIG (reference sequence). The CDR3 loop is CAWSTGRRSTEAFF. The CDR3 DNA is TGTGCCTGGAGTACTGGGAGGAGGTCCACTGAAGCTTTCTTT.

The rearrangement uses TRBV7-3 and TRBJ1-1; D uncertain. V was pared by 6 bases and J by 6 bases, with 20 bases between. The CDR3 loop spans 15 amino acids. Germline V CDR1 and CDR2: SGHTA, FQGTGA. CDR3: CASRSTPGERAEAFF. The DNA for the CDR3 is TGTGCCAGCAGATCGACCCCGGGCGAGAGGGCTGAAGCTTTCTTT.

This rearrangement joins TRBV11-2 to TRBJ2-5; perhaps D is TRBD1 or TRBD2 (5 bases each). The CDR3 has 13 residues. Germline assignment: CDR1 SGHAT and CDR2 FQNNGV. Deletions cut 6 bases from V and 11 bases from J, with 19 bases between. The CDR3 sequence: CASRREGLNEQYF. The CDR3 nucleotides are TGTGCCAGCAGGCGTGAGGGGCTCAATGAGCAGTACTTC.